This T cell receptor beta chain derives from a study of cytomegalovirus exposure and HLA in healthy donors. The overall study: The same platform as the 650 to 700 first-cohort repertoires was used for the 130 or so validation repertoires, a later analysis reported. The study, taken as a whole, reports: It was 150 to 200 TCR beta chains that were listed as cytomegalovirus-associated. According to a subsequent analysis, TCR clusters identified in the first cohort showed a tendency to co-occur across the 120 or so validation repertoires. The classifier reportedly diagnosed cytomegalovirus status with high sensitivity and specificity.

Data came from immunoSEQ multiplex PCR; TCRdb stores just in-frame clones and leaves some out. The sample lists some 170,000 clones, about nine tenths occurring once. On this clone: No antigen is known for it.

The CDR3 runs 13 residues. CDR1 is SGHNT and CDR2 is YYREEE in the germline V gene (reference sequence). The V segment lost 3 bases and the J segment 3 bases; nucleotides outside the gene matches: 1. The specimen was PBMCs. The sequence was collected from a young man in good health and CMV-seropositive. The genes are TRBV5-4 and TRBJ2-7; 9 nucleotides align to TRBD2. In DNA form, the CDR3 reads TGTGCCAGCAGCTCGACTAGCGGCTACGAGCAGTACTTC. Translated: CASSSTSGYEQYF.